The T cell receptor (beta chain) under discussion was sequenced for a study of CD8+CD57+ T cells in acquired aplastic anemia. Study as a whole: Isolated CD4+ and CD8+ cells, once sorted, yielded DNA averaging about 3.2 ug.

Patients chosen for sequencing had CD8+CD57+ cells that had expanded, as shown by flow cytometry. Points on this clonotype: Its antigen remains unknown.

Whole-study results and caveats: Between the patient and control groups, CD8+ Simpson's diversity did not differ significantly.

The use of genomic DNA as template underpinned the TCR beta VDJ and CDR3 profiling. TCRdb called the reads again in MiXCR, with one record for every CDR3 protein. In the table there are about 200,000 distinct CDR3 sequences, more than 55% of which are singletons. The germline gives CDR1 SGHDN, CDR2 FVKESK. The junction had 7 bases not matched to a gene; V was cut back by 2 bases and J by 9 bases. This CDR3 has 16 residues. The sample comprised sorted CD4+, CD8+, or CD8+CD57+ T cells (not recorded which) from PBMCs. This TCR was recovered from a human donor with aplastic anemia. The chain combines TRBV14 with TRBJ2-1, with 13 nucleotides matching TRBD2. The CDR3 region has the DNA TGTGCCAGCAGCCAATCGGGACTAGCGGGACACAGTGAGCAGTTCTTC. Amino acid sequence: CASSQSGLAGHSEQFF.